The 13 T cell receptor beta chains given below trace back to one sample, sequenced in a study of T-cell memory formation after mild COVID-19. Each CDR3 protein is one row after TCRdb ran MiXCR on the 5' RACE reads. The sample includes approximately 450,000 distinct CDR3 sequences, about 20% of them seen just once. Sequencing was done on a sample of PBMCs or a T cell subset sorted from them (not recorded which). These receptors were collected from an adult woman who had mild COVID-19 (a few samples of this study predate the infection). Cell type and time point are not known.

The chain recombines TRBV14 with TRBJ2-7; D may be TRBD2 (6 bases). Trimming left V 4 bases short and J 5 bases short, with 15 bases between. CDR1 SGHDN and CDR2 FVKESK come from the germline V gene. The CDR3 runs 14 residues. The CDR3 loop is CASSPTGRMHEQYF. The CDR3 coding sequence is TGTGCCAGCAGCCCTACCGGGAGAATGCACGAGCAGTACTTC.

This clonotype was seen only a few times. The chain is built from TRBV7-9 and TRBJ2-2; possible D gene TRBD1, 5 bases. This CDR3 region has 14 residues. The V end was cut by 5 bases, the J end by 0 bases, with 7 bases between. The V gene's germline CDR1 is SEHNR and CDR2 FQNEAQ (reference sequence). CDR3 region: CASSKDTNTGELFF. CDR3 sequence (DNA): TGTGCCAGCAGCAAGGACACGAACACCGGGGAGCTGTTTTTT.

The V and J genes are TRBV4-3 and TRBJ1-5, with D possibly TRBD1 on 6 matching bases. The CDR3 extends over 14 amino acids. Germline V gene lookup returns CDR1 LGHNA and CDR2 YSLEER. V lost 1 base to trimming and J lost 5 bases, with 9 bases between them. For the CDR3, the DNA is TGCGCCAGCAGCCAAGGGGGGCGCGATCAGCCCCAGCATTTT. This translates into CASSQGGRDQPQHF.

In this sample, this clonotype turned up a few times. The V gene is TRBV5-5, the J gene TRBJ2-1; 8 bases are a match to TRBD1. Germline V gene lookup returns CDR1 SGHKS and CDR2 YYEKEE (reference sequence). The CDR3 has 15 amino acids. V shed 4 bases, J shed 4 bases, and the junction held 7 bases outside the gene matches. The CDR3 protein is CASSVVGDRYNEQFF. In nucleotides, the CDR3 is TGTGCCAGCAGCGTAGTGGGGGACAGGTACAATGAGCAGTTCTTC.

This clonotype was recorded a few times. V gene TRBV11-2 combines with J gene TRBJ2-5, with D perhaps assigned TRBD1 or TRBD2 (6 bases each). The CDR3 totals 17 residues. V was trimmed by 2 bases and J by 5 bases, leaving 21 bases between them. Germline V gene sequence: CDR1 SGHAT, CDR2 FQNNGV. The CDR3 DNA follows: TGTGCCAGCAGCTTATCTACTAGTACGGGGGCCCGGGAGACCCAGTACTTC. It specifies CASSLSTSTGARETQYF.

This clonotype showed up just a few times. The genes are TRBV29-1 and TRBJ2-6, with 7 bases fitting TRBD1. Per germline, CDR1 SQVTM and CDR2 ANQGSEA. Trimming cost V 5 bases and J 0 bases; bases outside gene matches: 1. The CDR3 has 14 residues. The CDR3 loop is CSVPGGSGANVLTF. The CDR3 nucleotides are TGCAGCGTTCCAGGGGGCTCTGGGGCCAACGTCCTGACTTTC.

The chain employs TRBV29-1 and TRBJ2-3, with 8 positions matching TRBD2. CDR3 length: 15 amino acids. CDR1 and CDR2 from the germline V gene are SQVTM and ANQGSEA. V lost 3 bases, J lost 4 bases, and 9 bases stayed unmatched. This CDR3 is CSVEDSGAGPDTQYF. The DNA of the CDR3 is TGCAGCGTTGAGGATAGCGGGGCGGGGCCAGATACGCAGTATTTT.

The CDR3 DNA follows: TGTGCCTGGAGTGTAGGAGCGGCCTACAATGAGCAGTTCTTC. It encodes CAWSVGAAYNEQFF. This chain uses TRBV30 with TRBJ2-1; tentatively, D is TRBD2 (5 bases). Germline CDR1 GTSNPN, CDR2 SVGIG (reference sequence). V shed 0 bases and J shed 2 bases, with 8 bases lying between them. The CDR3 consists of 14 residues.

The chain couples TRBV2 to TRBJ2-7; either TRBD1 or TRBD2 may fit D (6 bases each). The CDR3 runs to 20 residues. Germline V gene lookup returns CDR1 SNHLY and CDR2 FYNNEI. V lost 0 bases, J lost 0 bases, and 24 bases lay in between. This CDR3 reads CASSEARQGIADLSSYEQYF. The CDR3 DNA reads TGTGCCAGCAGTGAAGCGCGTCAGGGGATAGCGGACCTGAGCTCCTACGAGCAGTACTTC.

This clonotype was observed once. The genes are TRBV5-4 and TRBJ1-2; no reliable D call. The germline V gene has CDR1 SGHNT and CDR2 YYREEE (reference sequence). Trimming cost V 1 base and J 4 bases, with 11 bases left between them. The CDR3 has 14 residues. The DNA of the CDR3 is TGTGCCAGCAGCTTGTATGTGGGGAGCTATGGCTACACCTTC. The encoded protein is CASSLYVGSYGYTF.

There are many counts of this clonotype. The rearrangement joins TRBV7-2 to TRBJ2-7; 12 nucleotides line up with TRBD2. The ends lost 3 bases at V and 1 base at J; junction bases unmatched: 10. Germline V gene sequence: CDR1 SGHTA, CDR2 FQGNSA. CDR3 length: 18 residues. CDR3 DNA: TGTGCCAGCAGCTTCCTTCCGACTAGCGGGAGTCAATCCTACGAGCAGTACTTC. This translates into CASSFLPTSGSQSYEQYF.

The chain employs TRBV20-1 and TRBJ2-1; TRBD1 matches at 8 bases. The CDR3 loop spans 16 amino acids. V trimming: 3 bases; J trimming: 3 bases; junction bases outside the gene matches: 10. The germline V gene encodes CDR1 DFQATT and CDR2 SNEGSKA (reference sequence). This chain's CDR3 is CSASVLDRARYNEQFF. CDR3 DNA: TGCAGTGCTAGTGTATTGGACAGGGCTCGCTACAATGAGCAGTTCTTC.

This clonotype has more than one count but fewer than ten. The chain combines TRBV5-1 with TRBJ2-7, with a possible D match to TRBD2 (5 bases). This CDR3 is 14 amino acids long. The germline gives CDR1 SGHRS, CDR2 YFSETQ. Trimming cost V 4 bases and J 4 bases, with 15 bases left between them. The CDR3 DNA reads as TGCGCCAGCAGCCCCTGGGGAGAAGCGTACGAGCAGTACTTC. Protein product: CASSPWGEAYEQYF.